This T cell receptor (beta chain) is from a study of T cell changes during pregnancy in multiple sclerosis. V was cut by 5 bases and J by 0 bases, with 14 bases left in between. The CDR3 contains 16 residues. Germline V gene sequence: CDR1 SGHVS, CDR2 FQNEAQ. TCRdb's table, derived via immunoSEQ multiplex PCR, lists solely in-frame clones and lacks some. Of about 69,000 clones in the sample, 92% were seen once. The sequencing used peripheral blood, collected in the third trimester of pregnancy. The clonotype comes from a female donor in good health, enrolled as a control in a pregnancy study. The chain carries TRBV7-8 and TRBJ2-1; the D gene is possibly TRBD1 (5 bases). The CDR3 DNA reads TGTGCCAGCAGCGTACGACAGAAAAGCTCCTACAATGAGCAGTTCTTC. Translation: CASSVRQKSSYNEQFF.